This entry is about one T cell receptor (beta chain). Its antigen is still unknown. The PCR employed 60 Vbeta primers together with 13 Jbeta primers. Only in-frame clones appear in the TCRdb table, and some are missing; sequencing was by immunoSEQ multiplex PCR. Here the sample spans fewer than 250,000 clones, 75% to 85% being singletons. Germline assignment: CDR1 SGHNT and CDR2 YENEEA. CDR3 length: 14 amino acids. Trimming took 3 bases from V and 3 from J; bases not matched to a gene: 0. Donors likely had unrecorded immune exposures despite being nominally healthy when sampled. This entry belongs to a study of cytomegalovirus exposure and HLA in healthy donors. Study findings and constraints: Associated with cytomegalovirus, according to the listing, were around 160 TCR beta chains.

The chain has TRBV11-3 and TRBJ2-2, with 8 positions matching TRBD2. This receptor was identified in a male donor in good health and CMV-seropositive. The sample comprised PBMCs. DNA for the CDR3: TGTGCCAGCAGCTTGGGACTAGACACCGGGGAGCTGTTTTTT. Translating gives CASSLGLDTGELFF.